One sample yielded the 5 T cell receptor beta chains listed below, sequenced in a study of PD-1 blockade in classical Hodgkin lymphoma (dated by TCRdb to about 2020). Receptor amplification or capture employed the immunoSEQ multiplex PCR assay. Held by TCRdb, this immuneACCESS table contains in-frame sequences only and omits some clones. Under half of the omission traces to an unresolved V gene where checked; the cause of the rest is unknown. For this sample there are about 90,000 clones; 90% appear just once. The top ten clonotypes cover about 2.9% of the sample. The time point tag for this specimen amounts to: cycle 4 day 1 (C4D1), after 5 to 7 weeks of nivolumab. Every trial patient had relapsed following autologous stem cell transplantation, and prior brentuximab vedotin exposure was what differed among cohorts A, B and C. The specimen comprised peripheral blood mononuclear cells (PBMCs), sampled before the fourth cycle of nivolumab. The receptor source for this set is a human donor with classical Hodgkin lymphoma.

The genes are TRBV5-5 and TRBJ1-1; unclear D gene. V dropped 4 bases and J dropped 3 bases, with 13 bases sitting between them. The CDR3 runs to 14 residues. CDR1 is SGHKS, CDR2 YYEKEE, per germline (reference sequence). The CDR3: CASSPGRRHTEAFF. The DNA of the CDR3 is TGTGCCAGCAGCCCGGGGAGGAGGCACACTGAAGCTTTCTTT.

Written as DNA, the CDR3 is TGTGCCAGCATCCCACAGGAATATTACACTGAAGCTTTCTTT. It codes for CASIPQEYYTEAFF. This rearrangement joins TRBV7-9 to TRBJ1-1; D is possibly TRBD1 (5 bases). From germline, CDR1 is SEHNR and CDR2 FQNEAQ (reference sequence). Trimming took off 7 bases at V and 3 bases at J, with 15 bases between the two ends. The CDR3 contains 14 residues.

The chain is built from TRBV5-4 and TRBJ2-3, with a possible D match to TRBD2 (7 bases). Germline CDR1 and CDR2: SGHNT and YYREEE (reference sequence). V was clipped by 10 bases and J by 4 bases, with 19 bases between them. The CDR3 loop spans 14 amino acids. CDR3: CAAGRGGGADTQYF. In DNA, the CDR3 is TGTGCCGCCGGTAGGGGGGGTGGGGCAGATACGCAGTATTTT.

The gene calls are TRBV30 and TRBJ1-5; unclear D gene. V shed 2 bases and J shed 4 bases, with 18 bases lying between them. Germline lookup yields CDR1 GTSNPN and CDR2 SVGIG (reference sequence). CDR3 length equals 16 residues. CDR3 protein: CAWSPTTLRGNQPQHF. Here the CDR3 DNA reads TGTGCCTGGAGTCCTACGACACTCCGAGGGAATCAGCCCCAGCATTTT.

This clone was counted many times. This sequence joins TRBV7-9 and TRBJ2-2; D is ambiguous. The CDR3 extends over 13 amino acids. Trimming stripped 1 base from V and 5 bases from J, with 5 bases between. CDR1 and CDR2 from the germline V gene are SEHNR and FQNEAQ (reference sequence). The CDR3, as DNA: TGTGCCAGCAGCTTAGTCCAGACCGGGGAGCTGTTTTTT. Protein sequence: CASSLVQTGELFF.